This T cell receptor (beta chain) was sequenced in a study of T cells in Graves' hyperthyroidism and ophthalmopathy. This clonotype was seen only a few times. Each diagnosis was grounded in clinical symptoms, serum thyroxine and TRAb, thyroid ultrasound, and orbital computed tomography. TCR beta CDR3 regions were amplified from RNA. HTBI primers drove first-round RT-PCR of the TCR CDR3. TCRdb reprocessed the multiplex PCR reads with MiXCR, giving one entry per CDR3 protein. The sample lists approximately 640,000 distinct CDR3 sequences, 45% occurring once. V gave up 5 bases and J gave up 5 bases; unmatched junction bases: 3. The CDR3 is 14 amino acids. Looked up from germline, CDR1 is SNHLY and CDR2 is FYNNEI.

This sequence joins TRBV2 and TRBJ1-4; 9 positions agree with TRBD1. Sequencing input: peripheral blood or thyroid tissue (not recorded which). The source of this sequence is an adult man with Graves' disease, either hyperthyroidism or ophthalmopathy (not recorded which). The CDR3 DNA sequence: TGTGCCAGCAGTTGGGACAGGGAAAATGAAAAACTGTTTTTT. This sequence encodes CASSWDRENEKLFF.